Presented here are 10 T cell receptor beta chains from one specimen sequenced in a study of shared clonotypes between healthy human individuals. Positive CCR7 selection of CD45RO-negative cells yielded the naive CD8 cells, and terminally differentiated effector memory CD45RA+ cells were excluded. Only in-frame clones appear in the TCRdb table, and some are missing; sequencing was by immunoSEQ multiplex PCR. The sample lists fewer than 800,000 clones, approximately 90% occurring once. Sequencing was done on a sample of naive CD8+ T cells sorted from blood. The receptors shown here come from a man aged 25-40 years in good health.

This chain links TRBV6-5 with TRBJ2-1; 9 nucleotides match TRBD2. The germline gives CDR1 MNHEY, CDR2 SVGAGI. The CDR3 runs to 13 residues. The trim removed 10 bases at V and 6 bases at J, leaving 7 bases unmatched. The CDR3 region is CATSASGINEQFF. The CDR3 DNA reads TGTGCCACCTCGGCTAGCGGGATCAATGAGCAGTTCTTC.

This chain links TRBV11-2 with TRBJ2-5, with D possibly being TRBD1 or TRBD2 (5 bases each). Germline CDR1 SGHAT, CDR2 FQNNGV. The CDR3 is made up of 15 amino acids. V lost 2 bases and J 5 bases, leaving 15 bases between the germline ends. CDR3: CASSLNTGPAETQYF. The DNA of the CDR3 is TGTGCCAGCAGCTTAAACACGGGGCCCGCGGAGACCCAGTACTTC.

The rearrangement links TRBV2 to TRBJ2-7; the match to TRBD2 covers 14 bases. The J segment lost 3 bases and the V segment lost 4 bases, leaving 11 bases of the junction unmatched. The germline V gene encodes CDR1 SNHLY and CDR2 FYNNEI. The CDR3 runs 18 residues. The CDR3 here is CASSATGTSGSMVYEQYF. CDR3 nucleotides: TGTGCCAGCAGTGCAACCGGGACTAGCGGGAGTATGGTCTACGAGCAGTACTTC.

The chain uses TRBV28 and TRBJ2-5, with D possibly being TRBD2 (5 bases). The DNA matches TRBJ2-7 better at its end, which makes the J call doubtful. The germline V gene encodes CDR1 MDHEN and CDR2 SYDVKM. The CDR3 spans 12 residues. CDR3 residues: CASSLLGSEQYF. The CDR3 coding sequence is TGTGCCAGCAGTTTATTGGGGAGCGAGCAGTACTTC.

This clone has just a few counts. Other DNA sequences in this sample translate to the same CDR3. This chain uses TRBV19 with TRBJ1-5; perhaps TRBD1 as D (6 bases). V was pared by 3 bases and J by 4 bases, with 10 bases between. Germline V gene data show CDR1 as LNHDA and CDR2 as SQIVND (reference sequence). The CDR3 has 14 residues. The CDR3 bases are TGTGCCAGTAGTATGGGGGCAGGGAATCAGCCCCAGCATTTT. Its protein product is CASSMGAGNQPQHF.

The chain combines TRBV6-5 with TRBJ2-3; no reliable D call. The V gene lost 0 bases and the J gene lost 2 bases, with 12 bases spanning the gap. Per germline, CDR1 MNHEY and CDR2 SVGAGI. This CDR3 spans 16 amino acids. Here the CDR3 DNA reads TGTGCCAGCAGTTACTCCGTAGCCCCACACACAGATACGCAGTATTTT. Amino acids: CASSYSVAPHTDTQYF.

The chain has TRBV7-3 and TRBJ2-3, with D perhaps TRBD1 (5 bases). Trimming cost V 0 bases and J 5 bases, with 15 bases left between them. The CDR3 has 16 amino acids. CDR1 and CDR2 (germline): SGHTA, FQGTGA. The CDR3 DNA sequence: TGTGCCAGCAGCTTAACGTTTGGCAGGGCCCAAGATACGCAGTATTTT. Encoded protein: CASSLTFGRAQDTQYF.

This chain joins TRBV6-1 and TRBJ1-2; 7 bases are shared with TRBD1. Germline V gene sequence: CDR1 MNHNS, CDR2 SASEGT. V trimming: 0 bases; J trimming: 8 bases; junction bases outside the gene matches: 18. The CDR3 runs 18 residues. The CDR3 loop is CASSEARYRTGPLGGYTF. The CDR3 coding sequence is TGTGCCAGCAGTGAAGCGCGGTACAGGACAGGCCCCCTTGGGGGCTACACCTTC.

This clone was seen more than once but under ten times. The chain is built from TRBV6-5 and TRBJ2-7; 11 bases map to TRBD2. V gave up 4 bases and J gave up 4 bases; unmatched junction bases: 0. This CDR3 comprises 13 residues. CDR1 is MNHEY, CDR2 SVGAGI, per germline. CDR3: CASSLAGGYEQYF. DNA for the CDR3: TGTGCCAGCAGTTTAGCGGGAGGGTACGAGCAGTACTTC.

This chain uses TRBV15 with TRBJ2-2; no clear D. CDR3 length: 14 amino acids. Germline-derived CDR1 and CDR2 are LNHNV and YYDKDF (reference sequence). The V and J ends lost 3 bases and 1 base respectively, with 6 bases between them. The DNA of the CDR3 is TGTGCCACCAGCAGCCGAGAGAACACCGGGGAGCTGTTTTTT. It translates to CATSSRENTGELFF.